The 24 T cell receptor beta chains below come from one sample, sequenced in a study of blood T cell repertoires in COVID-19. The method was immunoSEQ multiplex PCR; TCRdb's version includes in-frame clones alone and lacks a portion of them. Of around 200,000 clones in the sample, more than 75% were seen once. Source material: peripheral blood. These receptors were obtained from a man aged 35-49 years with active or convalescent COVID-19.

The V and J genes are TRBV27 and TRBJ1-1; D unresolved. The CDR3 is 14 amino acids. Germline V gives CDR1 MNHEY, CDR2 SMNVEV (reference sequence). Trimming stripped 5 bases from V and 2 bases from J, with 12 bases between. CDR3 sequence reads: CASSEDGRNTEAFF. In DNA form, the CDR3 reads TGTGCCAGCAGTGAAGATGGGCGAAACACTGAAGCTTTCTTT.

The V call is TRBV4-2, the J call TRBJ2-1; TRBD2 matches 11 bases. The V and J ends lost 1 base and 2 bases, in that order; junction bases with no gene match: 7. Germline CDR1 is LGHNA and CDR2 is YNFKEQ. This CDR3 comprises 18 residues. The CDR3 nucleotides are TGTGCCAGCAGCCAAGTGGGGACTAGCGGCGGAGCCTACAATGAGCAGTTCTTC. Its protein is CASSQVGTSGGAYNEQFF.

The chain couples TRBV19 to TRBJ1-5, with unresolved D. The length of the CDR3 is 16 residues. The V end was cut by 4 bases, the J end by 4 bases, with 17 bases between. Germline CDR1 and CDR2: LNHDA and SQIVND (reference sequence). The CDR3 region is CASSNVPGKGNQPQHF. DNA of the CDR3: TGTGCCAGTAGTAATGTCCCGGGGAAGGGAAATCAGCCCCAGCATTTT.

This clone is a singleton in its sample. The rearrangement links TRBV7-9 to TRBJ1-5, with 7 bases lining up with TRBD1. V gave up 5 bases and J gave up 5 bases; unmatched junction bases: 9. The germline CDR1 and CDR2 sequences are SEHNR and FQNEAQ (reference sequence). The CDR3 extends over 15 amino acids. This CDR3 is CASSRGQSKDQPQHF. CDR3 nucleotides: TGTGCCAGCAGCAGGGGACAGAGTAAGGATCAGCCCCAGCATTTT.

This chain joins TRBV7-2 and TRBJ1-5; maybe TRBD1 (5 bases). Per the germline V gene, CDR1 is SGHTA and CDR2 is FQGNSA. V shed 1 base and J shed 5 bases, with 9 bases lying between them. The CDR3 is 14 amino acids. CDR3 region: CASSLVGEDQPQHF. CDR3 in DNA: TGTGCCAGCAGCTTAGTGGGGGAGGATCAGCCCCAGCATTTT.

CDR3 nucleotides: TGCGCCAGCAGCTCGAATCTAGCGGGGGGTTTCGGAGATACGCAGTATTTT. As protein: CASSSNLAGGFGDTQYF. The rearrangement joins TRBV5-1 to TRBJ2-3; 11 bases agree with TRBD2. The CDR3 runs 17 residues. The V segment lost 3 bases and the J segment 5 bases; nucleotides outside the gene matches: 11. CDR1 and CDR2 (germline): SGHRS, YFSETQ.

The chain carries TRBV19 and TRBJ2-3, with a tentative D call TRBD1 (7 bases). CDR1 is LNHDA, CDR2 SQIVND, per germline (reference sequence). This CDR3 has 17 amino acids. Between the trimmed V and J ends, which lost 3 bases and 0 bases, there was a span of 16 bases. The CDR3, as DNA: TGTGCCAGTAGTATCTCAGGGGGGCTCATAAGCACAGATACGCAGTATTTT. Translating gives CASSISGGLISTDTQYF.

The CDR3 coding sequence is TGTGCCAGCCATAACCAGGGAAACTATGGCTACACCTTC. Amino acids: CASHNQGNYGYTF. The chain is built from TRBV5-6 and TRBJ1-2; maybe TRBD1 (5 bases). CDR1 and CDR2 (germline): SGHDT, YYEEEE. V lost 7 bases, J lost 2 bases, and 12 bases lay in between. The CDR3 is 13 amino acids.

This clone was found a few times. The chain combines TRBV15 with TRBJ2-1; D may be TRBD1 (6 bases). The CDR3 runs to 15 residues. In germline, CDR1 is LNHNV, CDR2 YYDKDF (reference sequence). Trimming stripped 4 bases from V and 6 bases from J, with 16 bases between. CDR3 loop: CATSTEITGSNEQFF. CDR3 DNA sequence: TGTGCCACCAGCACCGAAATTACAGGGAGCAATGAGCAGTTCTTC.

This clone was detected once. Written as DNA, the CDR3 is TGTGCCAGCAGCCAAGAAAGGGGCAGGACTTTCTTT. The encoded protein is CASSQERGRTFF. The J gene is TRBJ1-1, the V gene TRBV3-1 (or the pseudogene TRBV3-2), with TRBD1 as a possible D gene (5 bases). This CDR3 has 12 amino acids. The V gene's germline CDR1 is LGHDT and CDR2 YNNKEL (reference sequence). The V end lost 0 bases, the J end lost 12 bases, and 11 bases lay between the germline ends.

The genes are TRBV19 and TRBJ1-2; the match to TRBD1 covers 7 bases. The ends lost 3 bases at V and 2 bases at J; junction bases unmatched: 3. The CDR3 runs to 14 residues. Per the germline V gene, CDR1 is LNHDA and CDR2 is SQIVND (reference sequence). This CDR3 reads CASSMRDSNYGYTF. The CDR3 bases are TGTGCCAGTAGTATGCGGGACAGCAACTATGGCTACACCTTC.

This clone appeared a few times. The chain recombines TRBV27 with TRBJ1-6; possibly TRBD1 for D (5 bases). The CDR3 spans 14 residues. The germline gives CDR1 MNHEY, CDR2 SMNVEV (reference sequence). V gave up 4 bases and J gave up 9 bases, with 13 bases separating them. CDR3 amino acids: CASSSAGKSSPLHF. The CDR3 DNA reads as TGTGCCAGCAGTTCGGCAGGGAAATCTTCACCCCTCCACTTT.

The chain recombines TRBV3-1 (or the pseudogene TRBV3-2) with TRBJ1-2, with 8 bases matching TRBD1. From germline, CDR1 is LGHDT and CDR2 YNNKEL (reference sequence). The CDR3 totals 15 residues. Germline trimming cut 3 bases from V and 5 bases from J; bases unmatched to any gene: 8. CDR3 in DNA: TGTGCCAGCAGCCAGGGACAGGTCCTGGGATATGGCTACACCTTC. This sequence encodes CASSQGQVLGYGYTF.

The table lists this clone with a count of one. V and J are TRBV18 and TRBJ2-1, with D maybe TRBD1 (6 bases). V was pared by 4 bases and J by 4 bases, with 11 bases between. The CDR3 loop spans 14 amino acids. Germline CDR1 KGHSH, CDR2 LQKENI. The CDR3 nucleotides read TGTGCCAGCTCACGGCAGGGGCCGTACAATGAGCAGTTCTTC. Translated, it gives CASSRQGPYNEQFF.

This rearrangement joins TRBV28 to TRBJ1-2; D is undetermined. Germline CDR1 reads MDHEN; CDR2 reads SYDVKM. Trimming left V 1 base short and J 4 bases short, with 4 bases between. The CDR3 contains 12 residues. For the CDR3, the DNA is TGTGCCAGCAGTTTATCCTTCTATGGCTACACCTTC. Its translation is CASSLSFYGYTF.

The chain employs TRBV20-1 and TRBJ1-5; D is uncertain. The CDR3 runs to 12 residues. Germline-derived CDR1 and CDR2 are DFQATT and SNEGSKA (reference sequence). The V end was cut by 3 bases, the J end by 5 bases, with 8 bases between. The CDR3 protein is CSASSGDQPQHF. Here the CDR3 DNA reads TGCAGTGCTAGTTCGGGAGATCAGCCCCAGCATTTT.

In DNA, the CDR3 is TGTGCCACCAGTGATGTGGCAGGGCTTGGCTACACCTTC. Its protein product is CATSDVAGLGYTF. The chain links TRBV24-1 to TRBJ1-2, with D perhaps matching TRBD1 (5 bases). Per the germline V gene, CDR1 is KGHDR and CDR2 is SFDVKD. The CDR3 length is 13 residues. The ends were cut back, 3 bases at V and 7 bases at J, with 11 bases in the middle.

The chain recombines TRBV28 with TRBJ1-6; D is ambiguous. There are 13 residues in the CDR3. Per the germline V gene, CDR1 is MDHEN and CDR2 is SYDVKM. V lost 7 bases to trimming and J lost 5 bases, with 9 bases between them. As DNA, the CDR3 is TGTGCCAGCACCCCCAGTGATAATTCACCCCTCCACTTT. Protein product: CASTPSDNSPLHF.

Of note for this clone: This specimen includes other DNA sequences encoding the same CDR3. The V gene is TRBV9, the J gene TRBJ1-5, with D possibly matching TRBD1 (5 bases). Looked up from germline, CDR1 is SGDLS and CDR2 is YYNGEE. The CDR3 contains 14 residues. V was pared by 0 bases and J by 2 bases, with 6 bases between. CDR3 nucleotide sequence: TGTGCCAGCAGCGTAGAAGGGGGCAATCAGCCCCAGCATTTT. Encoded protein: CASSVEGGNQPQHF. Supplemented by reference TRBV9 and TRBJ1-5, the full variable domain reads DSGVTQTPKHLITATGQRVTLRCSPRSGDLSVYWYQQSLDQGLQFLIQYYNGEERAKGNILERFSAQQFPDLHSELNLSSLELGDSALYFCASSVEGGNQPQHFGDGTRLSIL.

This chain uses TRBV5-5 with TRBJ1-2; 10 bases are a match to TRBD1. CDR1 is SGHKS, CDR2 YYEKEE, per germline (reference sequence). The CDR3 has 14 amino acids. V was clipped by 2 bases and J by 8 bases; unmatched bases: 6. CDR3 in DNA: TGTGCCAGCAGCTTAAAGGGACAGGGGAGCGGCTACACCTTC. Protein sequence: CASSLKGQGSGYTF.

The V gene is TRBV2, the J gene TRBJ2-1; D might be TRBD1 (6 bases). This CDR3 spans 15 amino acids. CDR1 is SNHLY and CDR2 is FYNNEI in the germline V gene. Trimming took off 3 bases at V and 4 bases at J, with 13 bases between the two ends. The CDR3 sequence is CASSEWGTPYNEQFF. The CDR3 nucleotides are TGTGCCAGCAGTGAGTGGGGGACACCTTACAATGAGCAGTTCTTC.

The chain has TRBV13 and TRBJ1-3; D gene uncertain. Germline V gene lookup returns CDR1 PRHDT and CDR2 FYEKMQ (reference sequence). Trimming removed 0 bases at V and 0 bases at J, with 6 bases between. This CDR3 spans 15 amino acids. The DNA of the CDR3 is TGTGCCAGCAGCTTAGGACAGATCTCTGGAAACACCATATATTTT. Translated: CASSLGQISGNTIYF.

V and J are TRBV7-9 and TRBJ1-4; 7 bases are shared with TRBD1. The CDR3 length is 14 residues. The germline V gene has CDR1 SEHNR and CDR2 FQNEAQ (reference sequence). Trimming took 2 bases from V and 5 from J; bases not matched to a gene: 2. The CDR3 sequence: CASSLIQGNEKLFF. CDR3 DNA sequence: TGTGCCAGCAGCTTAATACAGGGGAATGAAAAACTGTTTTTT.

The rearrangement uses TRBV3-1 (or the pseudogene TRBV3-2) and TRBJ1-3; D gene unclear. The CDR3 runs 14 residues. Trimming removed 8 bases from V and 0 bases from J, with 11 bases in between. The V gene's germline CDR1 is LGHDT and CDR2 YNNKEL (reference sequence). The CDR3 spells CASRGSTSGNTIYF. CDR3 sequence (DNA): TGTGCCAGCCGGGGATCAACCTCTGGAAACACCATATATTTT.